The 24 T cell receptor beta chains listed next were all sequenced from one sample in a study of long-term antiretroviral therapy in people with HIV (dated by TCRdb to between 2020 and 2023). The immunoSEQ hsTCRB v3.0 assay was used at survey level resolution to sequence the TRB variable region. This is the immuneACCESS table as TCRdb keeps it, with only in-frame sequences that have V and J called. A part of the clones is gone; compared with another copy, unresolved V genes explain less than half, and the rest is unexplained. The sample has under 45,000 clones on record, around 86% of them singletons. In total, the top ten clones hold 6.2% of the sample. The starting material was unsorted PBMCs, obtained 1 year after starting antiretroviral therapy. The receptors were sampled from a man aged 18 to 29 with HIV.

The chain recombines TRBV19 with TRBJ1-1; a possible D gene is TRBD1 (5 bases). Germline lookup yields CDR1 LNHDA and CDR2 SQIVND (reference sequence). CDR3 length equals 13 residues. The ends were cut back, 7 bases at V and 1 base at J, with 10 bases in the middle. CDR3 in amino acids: CASIPGANTEAFF. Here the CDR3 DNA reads TGTGCCAGTATTCCTGGGGCGAACACTGAAGCTTTCTTT.

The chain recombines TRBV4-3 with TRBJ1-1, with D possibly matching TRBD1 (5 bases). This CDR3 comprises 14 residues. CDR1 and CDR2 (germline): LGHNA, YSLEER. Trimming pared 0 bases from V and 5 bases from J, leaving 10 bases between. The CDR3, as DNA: TGCGCCAGCAGCCAAGACAGGGTGAGAACTGAAGCTTTCTTT. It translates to CASSQDRVRTEAFF.

The CDR3 coding sequence is TGTGCCAGCAGCACCCGTGGGGGGCTGGCCGCTGAAGCTTTCTTT. Protein product: CASSTRGGLAAEAFF. The chain joins TRBV5-4 to TRBJ1-1; the D gene is possibly TRBD1 (6 bases). The V end lost 4 bases, the J end lost 6 bases, and 19 bases lay between the germline ends. CDR3 length equals 15 residues. CDR1 SGHNT and CDR2 YYREEE come from the germline V gene (reference sequence).

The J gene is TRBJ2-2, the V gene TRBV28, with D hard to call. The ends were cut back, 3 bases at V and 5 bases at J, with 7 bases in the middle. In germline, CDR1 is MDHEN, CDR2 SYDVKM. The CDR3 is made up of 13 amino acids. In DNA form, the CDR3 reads TGTGCCAGCAGTTTCCCGACGACCGGGGAGCTGTTTTTT. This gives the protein CASSFPTTGELFF.

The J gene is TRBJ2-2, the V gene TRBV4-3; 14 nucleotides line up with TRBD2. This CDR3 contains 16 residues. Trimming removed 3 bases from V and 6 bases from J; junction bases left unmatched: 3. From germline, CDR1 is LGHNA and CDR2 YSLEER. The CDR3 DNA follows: TGCGCCAGCAGCCAGGGACTAGCGGGAGTCTCCGGGGAGCTGTTTTTT. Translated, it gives CASSQGLAGVSGELFF.

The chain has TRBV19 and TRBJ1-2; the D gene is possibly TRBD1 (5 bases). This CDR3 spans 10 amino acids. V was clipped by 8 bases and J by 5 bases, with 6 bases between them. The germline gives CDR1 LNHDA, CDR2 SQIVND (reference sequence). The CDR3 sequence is CASSGYGYTF. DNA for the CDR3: TGTGCCAGTTCAGGGTATGGCTACACCTTC.

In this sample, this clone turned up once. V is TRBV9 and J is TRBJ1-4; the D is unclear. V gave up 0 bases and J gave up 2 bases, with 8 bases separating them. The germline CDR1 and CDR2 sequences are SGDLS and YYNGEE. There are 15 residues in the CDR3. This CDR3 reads CASSVDGDTNEKLFF. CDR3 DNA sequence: TGTGCCAGCAGCGTAGATGGGGATACTAATGAAAAACTGTTTTTT.

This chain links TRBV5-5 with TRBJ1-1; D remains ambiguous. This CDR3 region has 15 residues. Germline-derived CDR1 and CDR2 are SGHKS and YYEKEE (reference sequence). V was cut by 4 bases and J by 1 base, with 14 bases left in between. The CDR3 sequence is CASSGLYLRNTEAFF. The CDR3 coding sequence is TGTGCCAGCAGCGGACTCTACCTGCGGAACACTGAAGCTTTCTTT.

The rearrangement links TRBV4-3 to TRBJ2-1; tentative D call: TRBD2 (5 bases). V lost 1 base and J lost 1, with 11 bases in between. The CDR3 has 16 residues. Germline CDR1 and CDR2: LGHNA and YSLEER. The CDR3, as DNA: TGCGCCAGCAGCCAAGTCTCTCGGGGATCCTACAATGAGCAGTTCTTC. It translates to CASSQVSRGSYNEQFF.

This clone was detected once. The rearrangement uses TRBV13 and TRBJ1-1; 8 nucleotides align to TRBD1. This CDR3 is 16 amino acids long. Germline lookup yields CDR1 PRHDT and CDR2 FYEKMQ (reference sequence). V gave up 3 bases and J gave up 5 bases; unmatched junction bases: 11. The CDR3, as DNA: TGTGCCAGCAGCTTCGTCATCGGCAGGGGGCAGACTGAAGCTTTCTTT. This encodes CASSFVIGRGQTEAFF. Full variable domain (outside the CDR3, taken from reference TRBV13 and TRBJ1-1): AAGVIQSPRHLIKEKRETATLKCYPIPRHDTVYWYQQGPGQDPQFLISFYEKMQSDKGSIPDRFSAQQFSDYHSELNMSSLELGDSALYFCASSFVIGRGQTEAFFGQGTRLTVV.

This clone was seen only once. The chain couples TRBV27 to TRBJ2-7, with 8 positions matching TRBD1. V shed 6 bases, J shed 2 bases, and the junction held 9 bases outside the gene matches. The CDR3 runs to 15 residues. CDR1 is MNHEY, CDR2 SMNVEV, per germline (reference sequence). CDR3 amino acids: CASSRHDRGTYEQYF. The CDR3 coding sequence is TGTGCCAGCAGCCGACACGACAGGGGAACCTACGAGCAGTACTTC.

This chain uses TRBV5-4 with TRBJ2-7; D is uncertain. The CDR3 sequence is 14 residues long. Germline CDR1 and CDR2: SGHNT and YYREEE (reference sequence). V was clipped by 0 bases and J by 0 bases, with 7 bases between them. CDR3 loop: CASSLGLYSYEQYF. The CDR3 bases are TGTGCCAGCAGCTTGGGTCTTTACTCCTACGAGCAGTACTTC.

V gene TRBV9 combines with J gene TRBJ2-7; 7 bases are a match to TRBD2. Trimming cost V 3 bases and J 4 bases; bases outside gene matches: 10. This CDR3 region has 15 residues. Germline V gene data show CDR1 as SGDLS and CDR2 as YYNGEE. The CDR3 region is CASSGGSGSSYEQYF. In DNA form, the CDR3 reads TGTGCCAGCAGCGGTGGTAGCGGGTCCTCTTACGAGCAGTACTTC.

The CDR3 loop reads CASSPDFVGQNTDTQYF. In DNA form, the CDR3 reads TGTGCCAGCAGTCCGGACTTTGTCGGACAGAACACAGATACGCAGTATTTT. The chain carries TRBV27 and TRBJ2-3; weak D call: TRBD1 (6 bases). Per germline, CDR1 MNHEY and CDR2 SMNVEV (reference sequence). The germline V and J ends were trimmed by 5 bases and 2 bases, with 20 bases remaining between them. The CDR3 covers 17 residues.

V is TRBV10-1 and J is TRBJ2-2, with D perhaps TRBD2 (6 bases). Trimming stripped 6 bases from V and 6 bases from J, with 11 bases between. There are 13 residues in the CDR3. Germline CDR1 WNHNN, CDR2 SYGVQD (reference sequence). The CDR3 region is CASSFGGAGELFF. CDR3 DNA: TGCGCCAGCAGCTTTGGCGGGGCCGGGGAGCTGTTTTTT.

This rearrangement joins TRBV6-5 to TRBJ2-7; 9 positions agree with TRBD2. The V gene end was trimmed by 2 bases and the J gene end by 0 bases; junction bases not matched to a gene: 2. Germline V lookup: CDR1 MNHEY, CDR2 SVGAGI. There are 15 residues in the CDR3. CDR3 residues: CASSYAGGSSYEQYF. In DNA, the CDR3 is TGTGCCAGCAGTTACGCGGGGGGGTCCTCCTACGAGCAGTACTTC.

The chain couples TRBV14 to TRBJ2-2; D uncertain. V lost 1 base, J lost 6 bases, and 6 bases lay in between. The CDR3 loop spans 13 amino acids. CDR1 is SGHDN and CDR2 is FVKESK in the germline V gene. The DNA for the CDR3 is TGTGCCAGCAGCCAAGGACTGGCCGGGGAGCTGTTTTTT. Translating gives CASSQGLAGELFF.

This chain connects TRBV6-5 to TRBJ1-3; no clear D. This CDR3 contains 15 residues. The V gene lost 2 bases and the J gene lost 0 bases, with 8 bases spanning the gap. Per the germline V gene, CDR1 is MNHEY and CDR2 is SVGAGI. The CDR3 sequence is CASSYTGYSGNTIYF. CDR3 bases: TGTGCCAGCAGTTACACCGGTTACTCTGGAAACACCATATATTTT.

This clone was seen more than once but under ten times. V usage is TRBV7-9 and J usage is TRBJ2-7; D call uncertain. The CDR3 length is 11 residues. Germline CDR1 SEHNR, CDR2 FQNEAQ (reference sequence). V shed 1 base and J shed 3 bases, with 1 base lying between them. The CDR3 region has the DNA TGTGCCAGCAGCTTAGACTACGAGCAGTACTTC. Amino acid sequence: CASSLDYEQYF.

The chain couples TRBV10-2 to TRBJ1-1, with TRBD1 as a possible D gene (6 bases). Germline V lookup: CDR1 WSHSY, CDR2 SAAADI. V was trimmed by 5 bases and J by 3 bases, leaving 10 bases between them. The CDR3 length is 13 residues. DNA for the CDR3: TGCGCCAGCAGTCACAGGGCGGACACTGAAGCTTTCTTT. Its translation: CASSHRADTEAFF.

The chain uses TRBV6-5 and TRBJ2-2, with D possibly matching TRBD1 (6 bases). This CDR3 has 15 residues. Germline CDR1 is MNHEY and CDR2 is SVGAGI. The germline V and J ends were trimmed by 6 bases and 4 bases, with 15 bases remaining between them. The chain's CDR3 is CASSPGQLLTGELFF. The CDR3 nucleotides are TGTGCCAGCAGCCCCGGACAGCTTCTCACCGGGGAGCTGTTTTTT.

CDR3 in DNA: TGTGCCAGCAGAGGGACAGACCTTATGAACACTGAAGCTTTCTTT. Its translation is CASRGTDLMNTEAFF. The J gene is TRBJ1-1, the V gene TRBV11-2; 7 bases fit TRBD1. The CDR3 is 15 amino acids. After removal of 6 bases from V and 0 bases from J, the junction contained 7 bases not matched to a gene. CDR1 is SGHAT, CDR2 FQNNGV, per germline.

CDR3: CASSWTSGALNTEAFF. Written as DNA, the CDR3 is TGCGCCAGCAGCTGGACTAGCGGGGCCCTGAACACTGAAGCTTTCTTT. The rearrangement joins TRBV5-1 to TRBJ1-1, with TRBD1 as a possible D gene (5 bases). The CDR3 sequence is 16 residues long. The V gene lost 3 bases and the J gene lost 0 bases, with 15 bases spanning the gap. Germline CDR1 reads SGHRS; CDR2 reads YFSETQ.

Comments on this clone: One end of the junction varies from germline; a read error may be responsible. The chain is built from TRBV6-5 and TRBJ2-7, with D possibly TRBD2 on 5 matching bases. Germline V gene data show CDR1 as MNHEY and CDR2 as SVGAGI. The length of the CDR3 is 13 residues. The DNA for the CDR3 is TGTGCCAGCAGTGACTCCGGGATTTACGAGCAGTACTTC. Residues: CASSDSGIYEQYF.